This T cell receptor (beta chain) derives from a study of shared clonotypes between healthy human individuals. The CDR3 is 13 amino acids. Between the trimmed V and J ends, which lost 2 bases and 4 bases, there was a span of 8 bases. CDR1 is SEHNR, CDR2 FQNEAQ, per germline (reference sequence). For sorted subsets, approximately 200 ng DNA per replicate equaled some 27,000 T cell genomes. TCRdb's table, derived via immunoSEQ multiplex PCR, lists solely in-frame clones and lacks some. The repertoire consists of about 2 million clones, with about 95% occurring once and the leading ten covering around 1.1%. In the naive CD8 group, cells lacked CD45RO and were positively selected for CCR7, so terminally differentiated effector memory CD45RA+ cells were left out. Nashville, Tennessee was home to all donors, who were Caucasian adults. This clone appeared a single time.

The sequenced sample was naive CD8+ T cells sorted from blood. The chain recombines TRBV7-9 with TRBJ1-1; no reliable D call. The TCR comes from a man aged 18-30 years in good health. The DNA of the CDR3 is TGTGCCAGCAGCTTAAACACTGGCACTGAAGCTTTCTTT. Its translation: CASSLNTGTEAFF.